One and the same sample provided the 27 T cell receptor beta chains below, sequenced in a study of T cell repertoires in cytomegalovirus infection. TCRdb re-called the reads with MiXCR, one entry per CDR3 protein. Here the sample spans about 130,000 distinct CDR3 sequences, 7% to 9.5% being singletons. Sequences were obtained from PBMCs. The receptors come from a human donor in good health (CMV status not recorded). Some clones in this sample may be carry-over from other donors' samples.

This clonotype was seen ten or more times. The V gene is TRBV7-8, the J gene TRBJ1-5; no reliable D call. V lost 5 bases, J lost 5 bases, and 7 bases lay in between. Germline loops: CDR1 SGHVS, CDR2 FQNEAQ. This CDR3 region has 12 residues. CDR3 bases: TGTGCCAGCAGCCCTCTCGATCAGCCCCAGCATTTT. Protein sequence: CASSPLDQPQHF.

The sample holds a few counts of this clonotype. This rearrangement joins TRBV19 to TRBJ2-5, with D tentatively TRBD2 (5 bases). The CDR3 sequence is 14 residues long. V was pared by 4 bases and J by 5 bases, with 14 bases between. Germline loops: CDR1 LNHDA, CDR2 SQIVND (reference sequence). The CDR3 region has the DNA TGTGCCAGTAGTACCATAGCGACCGGGGAGACCCAGTACTTC. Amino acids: CASSTIATGETQYF.

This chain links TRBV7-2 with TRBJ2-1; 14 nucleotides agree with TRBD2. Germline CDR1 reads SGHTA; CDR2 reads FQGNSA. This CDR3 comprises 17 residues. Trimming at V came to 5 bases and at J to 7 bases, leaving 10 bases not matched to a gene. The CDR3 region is CASSPKATSGRANEQFF. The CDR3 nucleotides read TGTGCCAGCAGCCCCAAGGCGACTAGCGGGAGGGCAAATGAGCAGTTCTTC.

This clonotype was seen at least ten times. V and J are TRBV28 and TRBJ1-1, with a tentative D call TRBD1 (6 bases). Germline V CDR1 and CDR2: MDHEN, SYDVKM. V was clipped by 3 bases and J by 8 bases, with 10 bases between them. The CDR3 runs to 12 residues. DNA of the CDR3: TGTGCCAGCAGTTTTAGGGGGGTGGAAGCTTTCTTT. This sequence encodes CASSFRGVEAFF.

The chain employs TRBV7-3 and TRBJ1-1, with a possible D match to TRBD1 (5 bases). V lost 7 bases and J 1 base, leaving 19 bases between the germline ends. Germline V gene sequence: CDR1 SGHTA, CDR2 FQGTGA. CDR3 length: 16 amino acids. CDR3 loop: CASIKLGVGGNTEAFF. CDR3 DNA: TGTGCCAGCATCAAATTGGGGGTTGGGGGGAACACTGAAGCTTTCTTT.

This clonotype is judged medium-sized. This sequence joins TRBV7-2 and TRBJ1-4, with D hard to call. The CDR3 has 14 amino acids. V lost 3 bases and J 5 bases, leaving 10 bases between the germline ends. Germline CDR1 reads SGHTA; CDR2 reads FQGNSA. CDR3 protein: CASSLADFNEKLFF. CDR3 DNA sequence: TGTGCCAGCAGCTTGGCAGATTTCAATGAAAAACTGTTTTTT.

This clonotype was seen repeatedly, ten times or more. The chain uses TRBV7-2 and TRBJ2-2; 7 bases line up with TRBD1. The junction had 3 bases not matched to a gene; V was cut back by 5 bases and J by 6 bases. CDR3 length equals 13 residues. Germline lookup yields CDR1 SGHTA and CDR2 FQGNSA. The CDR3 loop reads CASSQGVAGELFF. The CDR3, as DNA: TGTGCCAGCAGCCAGGGGGTCGCCGGGGAGCTGTTTTTT.

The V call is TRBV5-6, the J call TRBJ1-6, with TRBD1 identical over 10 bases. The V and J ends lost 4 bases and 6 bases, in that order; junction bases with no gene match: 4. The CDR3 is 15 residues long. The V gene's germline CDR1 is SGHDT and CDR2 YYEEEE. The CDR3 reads CASSEGQGFNSPLHF. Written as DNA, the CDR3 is TGTGCCAGCAGCGAGGGACAGGGGTTTAATTCACCCCTCCACTTT.

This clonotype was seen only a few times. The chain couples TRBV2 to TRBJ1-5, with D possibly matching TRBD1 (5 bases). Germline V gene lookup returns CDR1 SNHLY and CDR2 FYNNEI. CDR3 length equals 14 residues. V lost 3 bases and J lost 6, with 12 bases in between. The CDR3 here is CASSEGRGGQPQHF. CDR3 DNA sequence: TGTGCCAGCAGTGAGGGGAGGGGAGGTCAGCCCCAGCATTTT. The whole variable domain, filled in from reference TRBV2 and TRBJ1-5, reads EPEVTQTPSHQVTQMGQEVILRCVPISNHLYFYWYRQILGQKVEFLVSFYNNEISEKSEIFDDQFSVERPDGSNFTLKIRSTKLEDSAMYFCASSEGRGGQPQHFGDGTRLSIL.

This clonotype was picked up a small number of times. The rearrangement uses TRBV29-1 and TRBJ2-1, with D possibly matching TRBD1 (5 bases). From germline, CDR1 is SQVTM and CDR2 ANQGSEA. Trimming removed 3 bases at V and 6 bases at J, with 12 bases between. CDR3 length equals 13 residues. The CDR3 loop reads CSVDREMGNEQFF. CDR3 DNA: TGCAGCGTTGACAGGGAAATGGGCAATGAGCAGTTCTTC.

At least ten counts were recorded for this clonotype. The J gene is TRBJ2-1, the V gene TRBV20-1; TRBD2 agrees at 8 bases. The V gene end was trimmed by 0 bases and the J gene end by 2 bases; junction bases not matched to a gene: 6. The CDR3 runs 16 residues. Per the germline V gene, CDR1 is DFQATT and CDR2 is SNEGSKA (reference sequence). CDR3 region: CSARDPRRGAYNEQFF. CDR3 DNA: TGCAGTGCTAGAGATCCCCGGCGGGGGGCCTACAATGAGCAGTTCTTC.

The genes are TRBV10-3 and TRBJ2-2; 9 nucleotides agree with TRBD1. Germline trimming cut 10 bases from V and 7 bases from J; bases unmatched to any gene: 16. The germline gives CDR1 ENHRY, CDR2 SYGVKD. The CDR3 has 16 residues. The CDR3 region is CASKSTGGASVGELFF. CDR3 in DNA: TGTGCCAGCAAATCTACAGGGGGCGCGTCGGTCGGGGAGCTGTTTTTT.

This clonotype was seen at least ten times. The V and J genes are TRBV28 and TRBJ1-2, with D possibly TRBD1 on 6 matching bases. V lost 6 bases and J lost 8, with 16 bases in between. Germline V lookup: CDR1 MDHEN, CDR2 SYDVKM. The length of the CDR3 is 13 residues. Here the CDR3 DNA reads TGTGCCAGCAGGCCTACAGGGAGTTTGGGCTACACCTTC. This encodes CASRPTGSLGYTF.

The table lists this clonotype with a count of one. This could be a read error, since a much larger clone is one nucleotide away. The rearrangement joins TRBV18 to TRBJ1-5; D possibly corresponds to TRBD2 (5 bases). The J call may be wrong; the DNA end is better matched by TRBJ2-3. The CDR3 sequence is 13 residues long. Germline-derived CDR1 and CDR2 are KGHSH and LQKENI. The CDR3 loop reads CASSREGNQPQYF. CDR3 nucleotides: TGTGCCAGCTCACGCGAGGGTAACCAGCCCCAGTATTTT.

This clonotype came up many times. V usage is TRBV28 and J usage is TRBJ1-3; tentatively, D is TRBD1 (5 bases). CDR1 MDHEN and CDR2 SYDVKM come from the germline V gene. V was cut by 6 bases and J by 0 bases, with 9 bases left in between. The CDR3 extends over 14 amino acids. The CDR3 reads CASRGGVSGNTIYF. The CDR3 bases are TGTGCCAGCAGGGGAGGGGTCTCTGGAAACACCATATATTTT.

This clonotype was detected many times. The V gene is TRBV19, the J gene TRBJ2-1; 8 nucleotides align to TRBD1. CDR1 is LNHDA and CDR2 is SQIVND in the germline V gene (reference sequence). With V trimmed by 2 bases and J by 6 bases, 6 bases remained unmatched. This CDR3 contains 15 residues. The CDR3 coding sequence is TGTGCCAGTAGTATATCCGGACAGGGATTCAATGAGCAGTTCTTC. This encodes CASSISGQGFNEQFF.

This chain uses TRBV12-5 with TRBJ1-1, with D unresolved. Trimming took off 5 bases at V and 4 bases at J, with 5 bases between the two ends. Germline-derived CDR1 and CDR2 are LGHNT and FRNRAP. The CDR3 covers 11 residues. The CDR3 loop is CASGPGTEAFF. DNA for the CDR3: TGTGCTAGTGGTCCGGGCACTGAAGCTTTCTTT.

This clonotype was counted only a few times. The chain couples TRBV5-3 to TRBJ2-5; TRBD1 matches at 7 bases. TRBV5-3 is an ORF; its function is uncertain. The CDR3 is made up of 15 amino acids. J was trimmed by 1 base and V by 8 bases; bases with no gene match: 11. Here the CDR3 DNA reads TGTGCCAGCAGCGACTCAGGGGGACCCCAAGAGACCCAGTACTTC. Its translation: CASSDSGGPQETQYF.

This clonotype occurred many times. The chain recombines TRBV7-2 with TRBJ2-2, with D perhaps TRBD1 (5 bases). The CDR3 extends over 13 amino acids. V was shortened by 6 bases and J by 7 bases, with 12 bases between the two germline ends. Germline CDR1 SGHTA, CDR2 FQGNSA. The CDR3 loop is CASRGATGGELFF. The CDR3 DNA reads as TGTGCCAGCAGAGGGGCCACGGGCGGGGAGCTGTTTTTT. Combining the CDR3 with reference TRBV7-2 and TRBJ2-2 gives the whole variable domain GAGVSQSPSNKVTEKGKDVELRCDPISGHTALYWYRQSLGQGLEFLIYFQGNSAPDKSGLPSDRFSAERTGGSVSTLTIQRTQQEDSAVYLCASRGATGGELFFGEGSRLTVL.

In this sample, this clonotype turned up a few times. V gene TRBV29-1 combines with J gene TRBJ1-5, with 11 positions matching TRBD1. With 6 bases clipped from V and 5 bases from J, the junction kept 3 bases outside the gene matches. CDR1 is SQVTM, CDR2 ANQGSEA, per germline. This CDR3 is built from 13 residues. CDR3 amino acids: CSVTGQGDQPQHF. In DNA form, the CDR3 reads TGCAGCGTGACGGGACAGGGGGATCAGCCCCAGCATTTT. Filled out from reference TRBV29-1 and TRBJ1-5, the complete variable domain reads SAVISQKPSRDICQRGTSLTIQCQVDSQVTMMFWYRQQPGQSLTLIATANQGSEATYESGFVIDKFPISRPNLTFSTLTVSNMSPEDSSIYLCSVTGQGDQPQHFGDGTRLSIL.

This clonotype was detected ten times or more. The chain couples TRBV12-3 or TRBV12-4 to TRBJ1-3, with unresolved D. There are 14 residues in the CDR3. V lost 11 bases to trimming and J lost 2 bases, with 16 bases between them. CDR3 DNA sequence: TGTGCCGGACGCCCCGCCGTCGCTGGAAACACCATATATTTT. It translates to CAGRPAVAGNTIYF.

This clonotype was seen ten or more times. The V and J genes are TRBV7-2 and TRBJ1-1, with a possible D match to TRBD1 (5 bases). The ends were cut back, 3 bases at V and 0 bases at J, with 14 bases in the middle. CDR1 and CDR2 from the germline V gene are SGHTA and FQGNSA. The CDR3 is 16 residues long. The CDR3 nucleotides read TGTGCCAGCAGCTTTGGGGACGAAGGTTTGAACACTGAAGCTTTCTTT. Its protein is CASSFGDEGLNTEAFF.

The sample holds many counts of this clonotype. The CDR3 bases are TGTGCCAGCAGAGGGACAGGGAGATACGAGCAGTACTTC. This encodes CASRGTGRYEQYF. The V gene is TRBV28, the J gene TRBJ2-7; 9 nucleotides agree with TRBD1. The germline CDR1 and CDR2 sequences are MDHEN and SYDVKM. Trimming took 6 bases from V and 4 from J; bases not matched to a gene: 4. This CDR3 spans 13 amino acids. Complete variable domain (other parts from reference TRBV28 and TRBJ2-7): DVKVTQSSRYLVKRTGEKVFLECVQDMDHENMFWYRQDPGLGLRLIYFSYDVKMKEKGDIPEGYSVSREKKERFSLILESASTNQTSMYLCASRGTGRYEQYFGPGTRLTVT.

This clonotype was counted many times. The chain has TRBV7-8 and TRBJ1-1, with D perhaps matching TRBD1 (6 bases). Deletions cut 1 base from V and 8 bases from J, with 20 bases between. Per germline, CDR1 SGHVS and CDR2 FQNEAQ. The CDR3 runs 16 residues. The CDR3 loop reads CASSLDGLGARREAFF. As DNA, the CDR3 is TGTGCCAGCAGCTTAGATGGGTTGGGGGCGAGAAGAGAAGCTTTCTTT.

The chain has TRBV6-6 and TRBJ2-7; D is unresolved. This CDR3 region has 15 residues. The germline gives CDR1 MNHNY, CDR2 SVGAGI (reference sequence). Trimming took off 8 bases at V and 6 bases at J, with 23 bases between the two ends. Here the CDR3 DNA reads TGTGCCAGCTCCCCCCTACAGTTACCTCTCCGCGAGCAGTACTTC. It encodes CASSPLQLPLREQYF.

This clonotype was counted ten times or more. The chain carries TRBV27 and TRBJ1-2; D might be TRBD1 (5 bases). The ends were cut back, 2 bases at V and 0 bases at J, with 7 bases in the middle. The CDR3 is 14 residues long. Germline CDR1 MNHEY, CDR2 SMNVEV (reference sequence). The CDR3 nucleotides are TGTGCCAGCAGTTTACAGGGAGCTAACTATGGCTACACCTTC. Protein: CASSLQGANYGYTF.

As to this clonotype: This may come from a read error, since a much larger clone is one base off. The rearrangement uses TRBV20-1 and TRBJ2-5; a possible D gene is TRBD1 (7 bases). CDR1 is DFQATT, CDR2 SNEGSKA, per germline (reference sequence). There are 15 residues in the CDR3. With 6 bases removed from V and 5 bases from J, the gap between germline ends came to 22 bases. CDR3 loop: CSAQSGQASGETQYF. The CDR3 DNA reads TGCAGTGCCCAGAGCGGACAGGCCAGCGGGGAGACCCAGTACTTC.